Following are 23 T cell receptor beta chains from one sample sequenced in a study of T-cell reconstitution after alpha-beta-depleted transplantation in children. Unique molecular identifiers were incorporated during preparation of the TCRbeta library. TCRdb reprocessed the PCR reads via MiXCR and lists one record per CDR3 protein. The table records roughly 500,000 distinct CDR3 sequences, approximately 12% of them present only once. The sample in question was PBMCs from the stem cell graft donor, obtained from the stem cell graft. The receptors here all came from a human donor who donated a stem cell graft to a child with combined immunodeficiency.

This clonotype was counted at least ten times. This chain connects TRBV11-2 to TRBJ1-1; 9 nucleotides line up with TRBD1. The length of the CDR3 is 14 residues. The V segment lost 4 bases and the J segment 7 bases; nucleotides outside the gene matches: 7. Germline loops: CDR1 SGHAT, CDR2 FQNNGV. The CDR3 sequence is CASSSVRDRVEAFF. In DNA, the CDR3 is TGTGCCAGCAGCTCTGTGCGGGACAGGGTTGAAGCTTTCTTT.

This clonotype appeared a few times. The chain employs TRBV5-1 and TRBJ1-1, with D possibly being TRBD1 (6 bases). Germline V gene data show CDR1 as SGHRS and CDR2 as YFSETQ. CDR3 length equals 14 residues. V lost 4 bases, J lost 3 bases, and 13 bases lay in between. Here the CDR3 DNA reads TGCGCCAGCAGCGGAACACAGGGATACACTGAAGCTTTCTTT. This translates into CASSGTQGYTEAFF.

V gene TRBV10-3 combines with J gene TRBJ2-5; 9 nucleotides align to TRBD2. From germline, CDR1 is ENHRY and CDR2 SYGVKD. The CDR3 length is 15 residues. The junction had 4 bases not matched to a gene; V was cut back by 0 bases and J by 5 bases. Here the CDR3 DNA reads TGTGCCATCAGTGAGTCTAGCGGGAGTCAGGAGACCCAGTACTTC. The encoded protein is CAISESSGSQETQYF.

This clonotype was counted ten times or more. The V gene is TRBV5-6, the J gene TRBJ1-2; D not resolved. The V end lost 4 bases, the J end lost 0 bases, and 13 bases lay between the germline ends. Looked up from germline, CDR1 is SGHDT and CDR2 is YYEEEE. CDR3 length: 15 residues. Here the CDR3 reads CASSDGGRANYGYTF. CDR3 bases: TGTGCCAGCAGCGACGGAGGACGAGCTAACTATGGCTACACCTTC.

This chain joins TRBV5-1 and TRBJ1-5; D not certain. The CDR3 spans 15 residues. Per germline, CDR1 SGHRS and CDR2 YFSETQ. Between the trimmed V and J ends, which lost 0 bases and 6 bases, there was a span of 13 bases. CDR3: CASSLDYRVTQPQHF. The CDR3 DNA reads as TGCGCCAGCAGCTTGGATTATAGGGTAACTCAGCCCCAGCATTTT.

This clonotype was observed a few times. The V and J genes are TRBV5-1 and TRBJ1-1; D gene uncertain. The V gene lost 1 base and the J gene lost 0 bases, with 7 bases spanning the gap. Germline CDR1 and CDR2: SGHRS and YFSETQ. The CDR3 has 14 amino acids. The DNA for the CDR3 is TGCGCCAGCAGCTTGCAACCGATGAACACTGAAGCTTTCTTT. Residues: CASSLQPMNTEAFF. Using reference TRBV5-1 and TRBJ1-1 for the parts outside the CDR3, the full variable domain is KAGVTQTPRYLIKTRGQQVTLSCSPISGHRSVSWYQQTPGQGLQFLFEYFSETQRNKGNFPGRFSGRQFSNSRSEMNVSTLELGDSALYLCASSLQPMNTEAFFGQGTRLTVV.

This chain uses TRBV29-1 with TRBJ2-1; maybe TRBD2 (6 bases). The V gene's germline CDR1 is SQVTM and CDR2 ANQGSEA. V dropped 5 bases and J dropped 6 bases, with 17 bases sitting between them. The CDR3 is 14 residues long. CDR3 DNA sequence: TGCAGCGTTCGAGGGTGGGGGGTTTCCAATGAGCAGTTCTTC. This encodes CSVRGWGVSNEQFF.

The rearrangement uses TRBV7-3 and TRBJ2-2; D ambiguous. The CDR3 is made up of 15 amino acids. Germline V gene lookup returns CDR1 SGHTA and CDR2 FQGTGA. V was shortened by 8 bases and J by 5 bases, with 18 bases between the two germline ends. CDR3 sequence: CASGLSPDATGELFF. In nucleotides, the CDR3 is TGTGCCAGCGGATTATCGCCCGACGCAACCGGGGAGCTGTTTTTT. The full variable domain, completed using reference TRBV7-3 and TRBJ2-2, is GAGVSQTPSNKVTEKGKYVELRCDPISGHTALYWYRQSLGQGPEFLIYFQGTGAADDSGLPNDRFFAVRPEGSVSTLKIQRTERGDSAVYLCASGLSPDATGELFFGEGSRLTVL.

This clonotype occurred many times. V is TRBV5-1 and J is TRBJ2-6; TRBD1 is a possible D gene (6 bases). Germline V gene sequence: CDR1 SGHRS, CDR2 YFSETQ. The ends were cut back, 0 bases at V and 14 bases at J, with 15 bases in the middle. This CDR3 contains 14 residues. The CDR3 is CASSLGDRTLLLTF. The CDR3 DNA is TGCGCCAGCAGCTTGGGAGACAGGACCCTCCTCCTGACTTTC.

The chain couples TRBV5-6 to TRBJ2-2; D unclear. Germline loops: CDR1 SGHDT, CDR2 YYEEEE. The length of the CDR3 is 12 residues. V was pared by 4 bases and J by 7 bases, with 8 bases between. The chain's CDR3 is CASSPIRGELFF. Here the CDR3 DNA reads TGTGCCAGCAGCCCGATCCGCGGGGAGCTGTTTTTT.

This clonotype was recorded a few times. The gene calls are TRBV20-1 and TRBJ2-4, with D possibly TRBD2 on 6 matching bases. Trimming shortened V by 4 bases and J by 6 bases, and 19 bases separated the two germline ends. This CDR3 has 15 amino acids. Germline CDR1 DFQATT, CDR2 SNEGSKA (reference sequence). The CDR3 spells CSATERVRAGNIQYF. DNA for the CDR3: TGCAGTGCTACGGAGCGGGTCCGGGCTGGAAACATTCAGTACTTC.

This clonotype has a handful of counts. This rearrangement joins TRBV14 to TRBJ1-2; a possible D gene is TRBD1 (6 bases). Germline-derived CDR1 and CDR2 are SGHDN and FVKESK. This CDR3 comprises 13 residues. Trimming removed 4 bases from V and 8 bases from J, with 14 bases in between. CDR3 nucleotides: TGTGCCAGCAGCCTAGGACAGCTAGAGGGCTACACCTTC. Amino acids: CASSLGQLEGYTF.

The chain links TRBV11-2 to TRBJ2-5, with D hard to call. Looked up from germline, CDR1 is SGHAT and CDR2 is FQNNGV. The CDR3 sequence is 17 residues long. The V and J ends lost 1 base and 2 bases respectively, with 17 bases between them. CDR3 bases: TGTGCCAGCAGCTTAGTGTTGAGGTCCAGCAGTCAAGAGACCCAGTACTTC. This sequence encodes CASSLVLRSSSQETQYF.

V is TRBV4-1 and J is TRBJ2-5, with D uncertain. Germline V gene sequence: CDR1 MGHRA, CDR2 YSYEKL. V dropped 3 bases and J dropped 2 bases, with 10 bases sitting between them. This CDR3 contains 14 residues. This chain's CDR3 is CASSHVPLQETQYF. The CDR3 DNA sequence: TGCGCCAGCAGCCACGTCCCCCTTCAAGAGACCCAGTACTTC.

The CDR3 spells CASSFTRQALSYEQYF. CDR3 coding DNA: TGTGCCAGCAGTTTCACCCGACAGGCGCTTTCCTACGAGCAGTACTTC. The genes are TRBV6-5 and TRBJ2-7; D perhaps matches TRBD1 (6 bases). Germline CDR1 MNHEY, CDR2 SVGAGI. This CDR3 has 16 amino acids. V was clipped by 4 bases and J by 1 base, with 17 bases between them.

The table lists this clonotype with many counts. The J gene is TRBJ2-5, the V gene TRBV6-2 or TRBV6-3; tentative D call: TRBD2 (6 bases). Germline assignment: CDR1 MNHEY and CDR2 SVGEGT. This CDR3 spans 14 amino acids. The V end lost 7 bases, the J end lost 5 bases, and 17 bases lay between the germline ends. The CDR3 region has the DNA TGTGCCAGCACCAATTCCCCAGGAGGGGAGACCCAGTACTTC. It codes for CASTNSPGGETQYF.

This rearrangement joins TRBV10-3 to TRBJ1-3; D is unresolved. This CDR3 is 15 amino acids long. CDR1 ENHRY and CDR2 SYGVKD come from the germline V gene. Trimming took off 4 bases at V and 8 bases at J, with 18 bases between the two ends. The CDR3 protein is CAISGQYPGVDTIYF. For the CDR3, the DNA is TGTGCCATCAGTGGGCAGTACCCTGGAGTGGACACCATATATTTT.

This clonotype was seen repeatedly, ten times or more. The genes are TRBV12-3 or TRBV12-4 and TRBJ2-7; D may be TRBD1 (6 bases). The CDR3 runs 14 residues. Trimming removed 6 bases at V and 2 bases at J, with 14 bases between. CDR3 bases: TGTGCCAGCAGCCCGCAGGGGTACACCTACGAGCAGTACTTC. Translated, it gives CASSPQGYTYEQYF.

This clonotype has a handful of counts. The chain uses TRBV28 and TRBJ2-7; weak D call: TRBD2 (5 bases). Trimming pared 7 bases from V and 2 bases from J, leaving 12 bases between. The CDR3 sequence is 13 residues long. From germline, CDR1 is MDHEN and CDR2 SYDVKM. CDR3 DNA: TGTGCCAGCATTGGTGGGGAGCCCTACGAGCAGTACTTC. It translates to CASIGGEPYEQYF.

This clonotype was counted a few times. The chain links TRBV24-1 to TRBJ2-7; 7 nucleotides line up with TRBD1. CDR3 length: 16 residues. V lost 0 bases, J lost 0 bases, and 4 bases stayed unmatched. The germline gives CDR1 KGHDR, CDR2 SFDVKD. The CDR3 is CATSDLITGVSYEQYF. The CDR3 DNA follows: TGTGCCACCAGTGATTTGATCACAGGGGTCTCCTACGAGCAGTACTTC.

The J gene is TRBJ1-6, the V gene TRBV20-1; TRBD1 is a possible D gene (6 bases). Germline V gives CDR1 DFQATT, CDR2 SNEGSKA (reference sequence). Trimming shortened V by 3 bases and J by 10 bases, and 22 bases separated the two germline ends. The length of the CDR3 is 16 residues. The CDR3 region is CSASERPGGARSPLHF. CDR3 DNA sequence: TGCAGTGCTAGCGAAAGGCCCGGGGGCGCGAGGTCACCCCTCCACTTT.

The chain links TRBV7-2 to TRBJ2-1; 8 nucleotides line up with TRBD1. This CDR3 is built from 15 residues. Unmatched junction bases numbered 5, after V lost 5 bases and J lost 2 bases. CDR1 is SGHTA, CDR2 FQGNSA, per germline. Written as DNA, the CDR3 is TGTGCCAGCAGCCCGGACAGGGCGCCCTACAATGAGCAGTTCTTC. It yields the protein CASSPDRAPYNEQFF.

This clonotype was found many times. The V gene is TRBV12-3 or TRBV12-4, the J gene TRBJ2-1; D perhaps matches TRBD1 (5 bases). With 6 bases removed from V and 5 bases from J, the gap between germline ends came to 14 bases. The CDR3 length is 14 residues. The CDR3 protein is CASRPMTAHNEQFF. The CDR3 bases are TGTGCCAGCAGGCCAATGACAGCACACAATGAGCAGTTCTTC.